These 21 T cell receptor beta chains were all obtained from the same sample, sequenced in a study of blood T cell repertoires in COVID-19. Only in-frame clones appear in the TCRdb table, and some are missing; sequencing was by immunoSEQ multiplex PCR. The sample yields over 95,000 clones, around 89% seen once. The source material was peripheral blood. These receptors were collected from a human donor with acute or convalescent COVID-19. The donor label of this sample is uncertain.

As DNA, the CDR3 is TGTGCCAGCAGCTTAGGATCGGCAGGGGGGAATGGCTACACCTTC. As protein: CASSLGSAGGNGYTF. V usage is TRBV7-2 and J usage is TRBJ1-2; 7 bases are shared with TRBD1. V shed 1 base, J shed 6 bases, and the junction held 8 bases outside the gene matches. CDR3 length: 15 amino acids. The germline V gene encodes CDR1 SGHTA and CDR2 FQGNSA. The full variable domain, with the rest looked up from reference TRBV7-2 and TRBJ1-2, is GAGVSQSPSNKVTEKGKDVELRCDPISGHTALYWYRQSLGQGLEFLIYFQGNSAPDKSGLPSDRFSAERTGGSVSTLTIQRTQQEDSAVYLCASSLGSAGGNGYTFGSGTRLTVV.

Only a few counts were recorded for this clone. This rearrangement joins TRBV12-5 to TRBJ1-1; TRBD1 agrees at 9 bases. Germline CDR1 LGHNT, CDR2 FRNRAP. The CDR3 contains 13 residues. V was clipped by 2 bases and J by 11 bases; unmatched bases: 6. The CDR3 loop is CASGLSRGTGAFF. As DNA, the CDR3 is TGTGCTAGTGGTTTGTCTCGCGGGACAGGGGCTTTCTTT.

This chain uses TRBV18 with TRBJ2-7; 9 bases are a match to TRBD2. Trimming at V came to 3 bases and at J to 6 bases, leaving 6 bases not matched to a gene. CDR3 length: 14 amino acids. Germline values: CDR1 KGHSH, CDR2 LQKENI. The CDR3 loop reads CASSPLAGTGEQYF. The CDR3, as DNA: TGTGCCAGCTCACCTCTAGCGGGGACCGGCGAGCAGTACTTC.

This sequence joins TRBV6-2 or TRBV6-3 and TRBJ2-1; 11 nucleotides match TRBD1. CDR1 is MNHEY and CDR2 is SVGEGT in the germline V gene. This CDR3 is built from 14 residues. With 6 bases clipped from V and 9 bases from J, the junction kept 7 bases outside the gene matches. The DNA of the CDR3 is TGTGCCAGCAGCGACCGGGACAGGGGGACTGAGCAGTTCTTC. It specifies CASSDRDRGTEQFF.

This clone was seen only a few times. The chain links TRBV18 to TRBJ2-3, with a weak D call TRBD2 (6 bases). Deletions cut 4 bases from V and 2 bases from J, with 16 bases between. From germline, CDR1 is KGHSH and CDR2 LQKENI. CDR3 length: 16 residues. The CDR3 nucleotides are TGTGCCAGCTCACAGGGCCGGGCGGGGTCCACAGATACGCAGTATTTT. It translates to CASSQGRAGSTDTQYF.

V and J are TRBV4-2 and TRBJ1-2, with 7 bases identical to TRBD1. V trimming: 1 base; J trimming: 1 base; junction bases outside the gene matches: 6. This CDR3 region has 16 residues. CDR1 LGHNA and CDR2 YNFKEQ come from the germline V gene. CDR3 in amino acids: CASSQAPTGDNYGYTF. As DNA, the CDR3 is TGTGCCAGCAGCCAAGCCCCAACAGGGGATAACTATGGCTACACCTTC.

This CDR3 reads CASRSTSGQGVSNEKLFF. The CDR3 nucleotides read TGCGCCAGCAGGTCGACCTCGGGACAGGGGGTATCTAATGAAAAACTGTTTTTT. J is TRBJ1-4 and V is TRBV5-1, with 11 nucleotides matching TRBD1. The CDR3 contains 18 residues. After removal of 5 bases from V and 3 bases from J, the junction contained 12 bases not matched to a gene. Germline V gene data show CDR1 as SGHRS and CDR2 as YFSETQ.

The rearrangement uses TRBV6-2 or TRBV6-3 and TRBJ2-1, with 13 bases lining up with TRBD2. From germline, CDR1 is MNHEY and CDR2 SVGEGT. After removal of 6 bases from V and 5 bases from J, the junction contained 7 bases not matched to a gene. CDR3 length: 16 residues. CDR3 loop: CASSSHTSGRDNEQFF. The CDR3 DNA sequence: TGTGCCAGCAGCAGCCATACTAGCGGGAGGGACAATGAGCAGTTCTTC.

The chain combines TRBV11-2 with TRBJ1-2; 7 bases map to TRBD1. The CDR3 loop spans 13 amino acids. Germline CDR1 SGHAT, CDR2 FQNNGV. J lost 5 bases, V lost 5 bases, and 5 bases had no gene match. CDR3 region: CASSPDRVYGYTF. DNA for the CDR3: TGTGCCAGCAGCCCCGACAGGGTATATGGCTACACCTTC. Full variable domain (rest looked up from reference TRBV11-2 and TRBJ1-2): EAGVAQSPRYKIIEKRQSVAFWCNPISGHATLYWYQQILGQGPKLLIQFQNNGVVDDSQLPKDRFSAERLKGVDSTLKIQPAKLEDSAVYLCASSPDRVYGYTFGSGTRLTVV.

The rearrangement links TRBV19 to TRBJ2-1; D is perhaps TRBD2 (5 bases). Per germline, CDR1 LNHDA and CDR2 SQIVND (reference sequence). V lost 4 bases and J 4 bases, leaving 11 bases between the germline ends. The CDR3 is made up of 14 amino acids. The CDR3 DNA reads TGTGCCAGTAGTAGCCGAGGGAGTTACAATGAGCAGTTCTTC. Translation: CASSSRGSYNEQFF.

The CDR3: CATSRDSPHPTTNSPLHF. In nucleotides, the CDR3 is TGTGCCACCAGCAGAGACTCCCCTCATCCTACGACAAATTCACCCCTCCACTTT. The rearrangement links TRBV15 to TRBJ1-6; D gene unclear. Trimming removed 0 bases from V and 7 bases from J, with 19 bases in between. The germline V gene has CDR1 LNHNV and CDR2 YYDKDF (reference sequence). This CDR3 comprises 18 residues.

The V gene is TRBV7-2, the J gene TRBJ1-2; D not certain. The germline CDR1 and CDR2 sequences are SGHTA and FQGNSA. V gave up 3 bases and J gave up 4 bases, with 9 bases separating them. This CDR3 is built from 13 residues. In nucleotides, the CDR3 is TGTGCCAGCAGCTTCCCAGGCTTCTATGGCTACACCTTC. This translates into CASSFPGFYGYTF. The full variable domain, completed using reference TRBV7-2 and TRBJ1-2, is GAGVSQSPSNKVTEKGKDVELRCDPISGHTALYWYRQSLGQGLEFLIYFQGNSAPDKSGLPSDRFSAERTGGSVSTLTIQRTQQEDSAVYLCASSFPGFYGYTFGSGTRLTVV.

The gene calls are TRBV4-2 and TRBJ2-3, with 7 positions matching TRBD2. This CDR3 is built from 14 residues. Germline V gives CDR1 LGHNA, CDR2 YNFKEQ. J gave up 0 bases and V 6 bases, and 3 bases lay outside the gene matches. CDR3: CASRPSGSTDTQYF. CDR3 nucleotides: TGTGCCAGCAGACCTAGCGGAAGCACAGATACGCAGTATTTT.

V gene TRBV2 combines with J gene TRBJ2-5; D gene ambiguous. Per the germline V gene, CDR1 is SNHLY and CDR2 is FYNNEI. V was pared by 6 bases and J by 5 bases, with 10 bases between. The CDR3 spans 12 residues. CDR3 region: CASSYGPETQYF. The CDR3 DNA reads as TGTGCCAGCAGCTATGGTCCCGAGACCCAGTACTTC.

V gene TRBV11-2 combines with J gene TRBJ2-5, with TRBD2 matching 9 bases. The CDR3 contains 14 residues. Germline lookup yields CDR1 SGHAT and CDR2 FQNNGV. V dropped 2 bases and J dropped 3; count of bases not matched to a gene: 1. The CDR3 protein is CASSLQRGEETQYF. The DNA of the CDR3 is TGTGCCAGCAGCTTACAGCGGGGGGAAGAGACCCAGTACTTC.

The CDR3 nucleotides are TGTGCCAGCAGTTACGCGACAGGGGCTAATTCACCCCTCCACTTT. Amino acids: CASSYATGANSPLHF. The rearrangement links TRBV6-5 to TRBJ1-6; TRBD1 aligns across 8 bases. V was clipped by 2 bases and J by 6 bases; unmatched bases: 3. This CDR3 region has 15 residues. CDR1 is MNHEY and CDR2 is SVGAGI in the germline V gene.

The rearrangement links TRBV6-5 to TRBJ1-5; D not resolved. The CDR3 sequence is 13 residues long. The ends were cut back, 10 bases at V and 2 bases at J, with 12 bases in the middle. Looked up from germline, CDR1 is MNHEY and CDR2 is SVGAGI. The CDR3 DNA reads as TGTGCCACCTTAGCGGGCGGCAATCAGCCCCAGCATTTT. This translates into CATLAGGNQPQHF.

J is TRBJ2-4 and V is TRBV3-1 (or the pseudogene TRBV3-2), with 7 bases that match TRBD2. Germline loops: CDR1 LGHDT, CDR2 YNNKEL (reference sequence). The CDR3 is 12 amino acids. The chain's CDR3 is CASDGPSGGRYF. The CDR3 DNA reads TGTGCTTCGGACGGCCCTAGCGGAGGGAGGTACTTC.

The chain couples TRBV5-5 to TRBJ1-4, with 11 bases fitting TRBD1. Germline loops: CDR1 SGHKS, CDR2 YYEKEE (reference sequence). Unmatched junction bases numbered 2, after V lost 4 bases and J lost 6 bases. The CDR3 runs 14 residues. The CDR3 loop is CASSPDRGHEKLFF. DNA for the CDR3: TGTGCCAGCAGCCCGGACAGGGGGCATGAAAAACTGTTTTTT.

The rearrangement joins TRBV7-8 to TRBJ2-7; TRBD2 matches 7 bases. Unmatched junction bases numbered 6, after V lost 1 base and J lost 3 bases. There are 15 residues in the CDR3. Germline CDR1 and CDR2: SGHVS and FQNEAQ. This chain's CDR3 is CASSLVGAGFYEQYF. In DNA form, the CDR3 reads TGTGCCAGCAGCTTAGTCGGAGCGGGGTTCTACGAGCAGTACTTC.

The CDR3 reads CAIKEGALGEQFF. As DNA, the CDR3 is TGTGCCATCAAGGAGGGGGCTCTTGGTGAGCAGTTCTTC. The chain is built from TRBV10-3 and TRBJ2-1; the D gene is possibly TRBD1 (7 bases). Germline values: CDR1 ENHRY, CDR2 SYGVKD. This CDR3 spans 13 amino acids. With 7 bases removed from V and 9 bases from J, the gap between germline ends came to 16 bases.